These 15 T cell receptor beta chains were sequenced from one sample in a study of T cells of healthy individuals. In TCRdb, the 5' RACE reads were re-called with MiXCR into one record per CDR3 protein. The sample includes about 41,000 distinct CDR3 sequences, 4.5% of them seen just once. These TCRs come from a human donor in good health.

This clonotype has a count of ten or more. CDR3 residues: CASSSGQPGEETQYF. The CDR3 region has the DNA TGTGCCAGCAGTTCTGGACAGCCGGGGGAGGAGACCCAGTACTTC. This chain uses TRBV6-2 or TRBV6-3 with TRBJ2-5; perhaps D is TRBD1 or TRBD2 (6 bases each). Deletions cut 4 bases from V and 5 bases from J, with 17 bases between. The CDR3 has 15 amino acids. The germline CDR1 and CDR2 sequences are MNHEY and SVGEGT.

This clonotype was counted at least ten times. The chain carries TRBV28 and TRBJ1-1, with a possible D match to TRBD1 (5 bases). V was pared by 6 bases and J by 5 bases, with 16 bases between. CDR3 length equals 14 residues. CDR1 and CDR2 from the germline V gene are MDHEN and SYDVKM. Written as DNA, the CDR3 is TGTGCCAGCAGCCCAGCCCGGGGGGGTACTGAAGCTTTCTTT. It translates to CASSPARGGTEAFF.

This clonotype has at least ten counts. The chain combines TRBV7-9 with TRBJ1-2; D is perhaps TRBD1 (5 bases). Germline V CDR1 and CDR2: SEHNR, FQNEAQ (reference sequence). The CDR3 spans 13 residues. V was cut by 8 bases and J by 0 bases, with 10 bases left in between. CDR3 nucleotides: TGTGCCAGCGAGACAGAAGCTAACTATGGCTACACCTTC. This codes for CASETEANYGYTF.

The rearrangement links TRBV7-9 to TRBJ2-7; D is ambiguous. Trimming cost V 2 bases and J 3 bases, with 14 bases left between them. There are 15 residues in the CDR3. Germline values: CDR1 SEHNR, CDR2 FQNEAQ (reference sequence). CDR3 amino acids: CASSLRPSPDYEQYF. The DNA of the CDR3 is TGTGCCAGCAGCTTACGTCCCTCCCCCGACTACGAGCAGTACTTC.

This clonotype was recorded at least ten times. This chain joins TRBV10-2 and TRBJ1-2; 9 bases are shared with TRBD1. Germline CDR1 and CDR2: WSHSY and SAAADI. The V segment lost 3 bases and the J segment 0 bases; nucleotides outside the gene matches: 8. The CDR3 runs 17 residues. As DNA, the CDR3 is TGCGCCAGCAGTGACCCCCGGTACAGGGGGCCTAACTATGGCTACACCTTC. It encodes CASSDPRYRGPNYGYTF.

In this sample, this clonotype turned up many times. This chain connects TRBV29-1 to TRBJ1-1; 7 bases line up with TRBD1. Germline V CDR1 and CDR2: SQVTM, ANQGSEA. J was trimmed by 4 bases and V by 7 bases; bases with no gene match: 6. CDR3 size: 12 residues. The CDR3 DNA follows: TGCAGCGGGGGACAGTTAGGCACTGAAGCTTTCTTT. Translating gives CSGGQLGTEAFF.

The table lists this clonotype with many counts. V is TRBV27 and J is TRBJ2-7; D ambiguous. The CDR3 sequence is 13 residues long. Germline CDR1 is MNHEY and CDR2 is SMNVEV (reference sequence). Trimming took off 3 bases at V and 3 bases at J, with 9 bases between the two ends. CDR3 DNA: TGTGCCAGCAGTTTCACACCCGGCTACGAGCAGTACTTC. Translation gives CASSFTPGYEQYF.

The J gene is TRBJ2-1, the V gene TRBV6-5; a weak D match, TRBD1 (6 bases). This CDR3 contains 14 residues. Germline CDR1 MNHEY, CDR2 SVGAGI. V was shortened by 8 bases and J by 4 bases, with 15 bases between the two germline ends. CDR3 region: CASRDTGLYNEQFF. CDR3 sequence (DNA): TGTGCCAGCCGGGACACCGGGTTATACAATGAGCAGTTCTTC.

This clonotype came up a few times. The chain recombines TRBV5-6 with TRBJ2-7, with 10 positions matching TRBD2. Germline V gene sequence: CDR1 SGHDT, CDR2 YYEEEE. There are 14 residues in the CDR3. The V segment lost 3 bases and the J segment 2 bases; nucleotides outside the gene matches: 2. The CDR3 loop is CASSSSGGTYEQYF. The CDR3 DNA reads TGTGCCAGCAGCTCTAGCGGGGGTACCTACGAGCAGTACTTC.

This clonotype appeared many times. This chain links TRBV30 with TRBJ2-5; D remains unclear. The CDR3 is made up of 13 amino acids. Trimming took off 5 bases at V and 5 bases at J, with 15 bases between the two ends. Looked up from germline, CDR1 is GTSNPN and CDR2 is SVGIG (reference sequence). The CDR3 DNA reads TGTGCCTGGTCCCGAAGTGGTGGGGAGACCCAGTACTTC. Translated: CAWSRSGGETQYF.

J is TRBJ2-3 and V is TRBV10-3, with 8 bases lining up with TRBD2. The CDR3 covers 16 residues. Germline V gene lookup returns CDR1 ENHRY and CDR2 SYGVKD. J gave up 5 bases and V 3 bases, and 10 bases lay outside the gene matches. Here the CDR3 reads CAISESLAGGIDTQYF. The DNA for the CDR3 is TGTGCCATCAGTGAAAGTCTCGCGGGGGGCATAGATACGCAGTATTTT.

This clonotype showed up just a few times. The chain recombines TRBV4-1 with TRBJ2-7; D remains ambiguous. CDR1 and CDR2 (germline): MGHRA, YSYEKL. Trimming left V 1 base short and J 2 bases short, with 12 bases between. The length of the CDR3 is 15 residues. The CDR3 reads CASSQGFVGAYEQYF. DNA for the CDR3: TGCGCCAGCAGCCAAGGATTTGTCGGCGCCTACGAGCAGTACTTC.

This clonotype was picked up many times. The chain employs TRBV11-2 and TRBJ2-1, with D perhaps TRBD2 (5 bases). CDR1 SGHAT and CDR2 FQNNGV come from the germline V gene. The CDR3 runs 17 residues. With 1 base removed from V and 7 bases from J, the gap between germline ends came to 20 bases. The CDR3, as DNA: TGTGCCAGCAGCTTAGTCGGTGGTGCCGGGAACTGGAATGAGCAGTTCTTC. Translating gives CASSLVGGAGNWNEQFF.

This chain uses TRBV20-1 with TRBJ2-4; no clear D. Deletions cut 0 bases from V and 6 bases from J, with 6 bases between. Per germline, CDR1 DFQATT and CDR2 SNEGSKA (reference sequence). The CDR3 is 12 amino acids. The CDR3, as DNA: TGCAGTGCTAGAGAGGACGGAAACATTCAGTACTTC. Protein: CSAREDGNIQYF.

This clonotype was counted only a few times. The V gene is TRBV30, the J gene TRBJ1-1; TRBD1 aligns across 8 bases. The CDR3 runs to 13 residues. Trimming at V came to 7 bases and at J to 1 base, leaving 5 bases not matched to a gene. Germline V gene sequence: CDR1 GTSNPN, CDR2 SVGIG (reference sequence). CDR3 sequence (DNA): TGTGCCTTCTCAACAGGGGGGAACACTGAAGCTTTCTTT. This translates into CAFSTGGNTEAFF.